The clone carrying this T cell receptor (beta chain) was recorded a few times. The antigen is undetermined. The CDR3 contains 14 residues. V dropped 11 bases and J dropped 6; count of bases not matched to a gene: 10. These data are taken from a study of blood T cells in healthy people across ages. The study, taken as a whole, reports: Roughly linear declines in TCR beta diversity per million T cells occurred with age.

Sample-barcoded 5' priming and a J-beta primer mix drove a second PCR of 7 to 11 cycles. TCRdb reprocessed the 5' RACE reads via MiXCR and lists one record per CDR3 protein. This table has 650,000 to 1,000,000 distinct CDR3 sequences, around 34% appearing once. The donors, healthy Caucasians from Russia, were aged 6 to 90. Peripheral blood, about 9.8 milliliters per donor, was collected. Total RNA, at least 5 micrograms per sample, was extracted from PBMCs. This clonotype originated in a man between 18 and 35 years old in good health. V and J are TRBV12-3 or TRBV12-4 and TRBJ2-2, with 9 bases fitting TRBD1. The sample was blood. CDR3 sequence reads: CACSGQGRAGELFF. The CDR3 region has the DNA TGTGCCTGCTCGGGACAGGGCCGAGCCGGGGAGCTGTTTTTT.